This TCR beta chain came from a study of T cell repertoires in aging, cancer and after chemotherapy (dated by TCRdb to 2018 to 2020). A note on the overall study: Donors spanned six age groups from 30 or younger to 70 or older, with at least three individuals per group. The complete dataset included about 9 million TCR reads. TCR repertoires from healthy donor controls were recorded over periods of several months to years and showed clear clonal overlap between repeated samplings. The study profiled peripheral blood TCR beta repertoires from healthy donors and cancer patients to examine immunoaging and T cell reconstitution after chemotherapy. Alongside some 98 healthy donors serving as a reference group, the cohort included over 200 cancer patients, of whom some 90 had hematological cancers and more than 110 had solid cancers.

TCR beta rearrangements were amplified from genomic DNA extracted from peripheral blood rather than from sorted cells or RNA. With regard to this clonotype: There is no known antigen for this receptor. The record has no base qualities; no much larger clone is one base away.

On the study overall, not on this receptor specifically: According to the authors, the repertoire data do not allow conclusions to be drawn about immunological memory after chemotherapy. Compared with age-matched healthy donors, untreated patients with hematological or solid cancers had significantly lower TCR diversity and higher clonality in blood. Declining TCR diversity with age in healthy donors was mainly explained by loss of richness; in cancer patients, loss of evenness also contributed. An increase in median generation probability over the chemotherapy interval was observed in both cancer cohorts, suggesting that the repertoire was reconstituted through rebound thymic output.

The CDR3 runs 15 residues from the cysteine to the phenylalanine. CDR3 DNA is the only sequence kept; it has 45 bases, read in frame from the first base. The junction shows trimming of 5 bases on V and 7 bases on J, plus 20 bases between the germline ends. Using a mixed TRB-A/B primer pool, multiplex touch-down PCR amplified rearranged TRB sequences covering the V, D and J segments. Illumina adapters and sample indices were added to the amplicons in two consecutive PCR reactions performed with Phusion HS II polymerase. Amplicons were gel-purified using the NucleoSpin Gel and PCR Clean-up kit and were subsequently checked with Qubit and an Agilent 2100 Bioanalyzer. The libraries were sequenced on an Illumina MiSeq with 600-cycle, single-indexed, paired-end runs. The authors processed their data as follows. Processing of the TRB sequences was carried out with MiXCR versions 2.12 and 3.0.5. Each unique CDR3 nucleotide sequence was treated as one clone, and only productive sequences with two or more reads were kept. Repertoire metrics included Shannon diversity, evenness, clonality (one minus evenness), and alpha-parameterized diversity profiles from alpha 0 to 5. The IGoR algorithm was used to compute generation probabilities of clones in paired pre- and post-chemotherapy samples. In TCRdb, the public reads were trimmed at Q25 with fastp and aligned with MiXCR, with productive beta chains retained. Here each entry gathers all rows of one CDR3 protein and keeps the most common genes and DNA. The V and J calls were not made by the authors but by TCRdb's processing. The sample table shows several thousand distinct CDR3 sequences, and just under 40% are seen once. The ten largest clones take up about 3.8% of the sample.

The rearrangement combines TRBV12-3 or TRBV12-4 with TRBJ1-1; the D region possibly corresponds to TRBD1 (6 bases align). The clonotype was recovered from a human donor in good health. Sequences were obtained from blood. The nucleotide sequence is TGTGCCAGCAGTCCTTTCCCCGCAGGGGCCCGTGAAGCTTTCTTT. The resulting protein is CASSPFPAGAREAFF.